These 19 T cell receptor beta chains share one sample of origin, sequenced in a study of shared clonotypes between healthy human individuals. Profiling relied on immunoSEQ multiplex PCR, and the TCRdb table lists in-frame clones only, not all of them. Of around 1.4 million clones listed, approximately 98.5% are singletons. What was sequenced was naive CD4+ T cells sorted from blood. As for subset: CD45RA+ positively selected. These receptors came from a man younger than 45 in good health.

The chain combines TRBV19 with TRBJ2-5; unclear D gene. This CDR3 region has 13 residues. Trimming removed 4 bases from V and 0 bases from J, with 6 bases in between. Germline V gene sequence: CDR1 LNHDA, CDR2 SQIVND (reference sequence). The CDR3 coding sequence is TGTGCCAGTAGTAATGACCACCAAGAGACCCAGTACTTC. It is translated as CASSNDHQETQYF.

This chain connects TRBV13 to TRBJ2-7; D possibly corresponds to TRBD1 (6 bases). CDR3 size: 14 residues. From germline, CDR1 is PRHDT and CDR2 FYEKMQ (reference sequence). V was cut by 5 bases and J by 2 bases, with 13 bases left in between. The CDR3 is CASSPRTAAYEQYF. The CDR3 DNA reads TGTGCCAGCAGCCCACGGACAGCGGCCTACGAGCAGTACTTC.

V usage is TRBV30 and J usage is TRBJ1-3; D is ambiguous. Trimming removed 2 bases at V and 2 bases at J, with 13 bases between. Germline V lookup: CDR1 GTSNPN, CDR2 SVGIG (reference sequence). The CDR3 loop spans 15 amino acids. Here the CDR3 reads CAWSWPASTGNTIYF. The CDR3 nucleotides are TGTGCCTGGAGTTGGCCCGCCTCGACTGGAAACACCATATATTTT.

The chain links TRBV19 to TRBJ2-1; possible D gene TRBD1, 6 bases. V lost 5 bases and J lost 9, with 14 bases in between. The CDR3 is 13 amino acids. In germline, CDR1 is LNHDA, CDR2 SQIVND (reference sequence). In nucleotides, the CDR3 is TGTGCCAGTAGTTTTTACAGGGAGTCTGAGCAGTTCTTC. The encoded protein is CASSFYRESEQFF.

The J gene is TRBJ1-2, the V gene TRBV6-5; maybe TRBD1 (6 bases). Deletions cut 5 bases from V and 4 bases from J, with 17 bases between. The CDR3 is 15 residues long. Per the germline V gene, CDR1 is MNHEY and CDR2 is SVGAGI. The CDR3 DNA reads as TGTGCCAGCAGTCAATCTCACAGGGTCAGCTATGGCTACACCTTC. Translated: CASSQSHRVSYGYTF.

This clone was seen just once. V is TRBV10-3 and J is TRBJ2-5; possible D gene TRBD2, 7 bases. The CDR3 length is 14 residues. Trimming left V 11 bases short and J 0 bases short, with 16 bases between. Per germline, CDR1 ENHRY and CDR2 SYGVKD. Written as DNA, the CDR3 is TGTGCCGCAAACAGGGAGGGAAACCAAGAGACCCAGTACTTC. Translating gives CAANREGNQETQYF.

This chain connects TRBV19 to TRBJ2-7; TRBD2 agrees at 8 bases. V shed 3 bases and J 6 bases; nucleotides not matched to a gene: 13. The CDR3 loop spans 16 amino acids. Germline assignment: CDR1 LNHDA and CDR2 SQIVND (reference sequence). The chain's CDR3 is CASSMYAGGGFSEQYF. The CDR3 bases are TGTGCCAGTAGTATGTATGCGGGAGGAGGGTTTTCCGAGCAGTACTTC.

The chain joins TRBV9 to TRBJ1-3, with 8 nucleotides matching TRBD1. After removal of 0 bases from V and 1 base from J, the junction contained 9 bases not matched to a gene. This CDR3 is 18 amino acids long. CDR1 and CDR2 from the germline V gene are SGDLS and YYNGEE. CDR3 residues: CASSVVGSRTGSGNTIYF. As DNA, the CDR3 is TGTGCCAGCAGCGTAGTCGGCTCGCGGACAGGGTCTGGAAACACCATATATTTT.

CDR3 sequence: CASSPWAGEPQHF. The DNA for the CDR3 is TGTGCCAGCAGTCCCTGGGCAGGGGAGCCCCAGCATTTT. V is TRBV28 and J is TRBJ1-5, with D perhaps matching TRBD1 (6 bases). There are 13 residues in the CDR3. CDR1 and CDR2 (germline): MDHEN, SYDVKM. The ends were cut back, 5 bases at V and 8 bases at J, with 13 bases in the middle.

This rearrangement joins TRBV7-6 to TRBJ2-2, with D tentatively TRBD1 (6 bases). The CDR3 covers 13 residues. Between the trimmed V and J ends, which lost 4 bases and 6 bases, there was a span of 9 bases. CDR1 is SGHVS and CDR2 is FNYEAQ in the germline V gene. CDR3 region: CASSSRTAGELFF. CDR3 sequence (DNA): TGTGCCAGCAGCTCCAGGACAGCCGGGGAGCTGTTTTTT.

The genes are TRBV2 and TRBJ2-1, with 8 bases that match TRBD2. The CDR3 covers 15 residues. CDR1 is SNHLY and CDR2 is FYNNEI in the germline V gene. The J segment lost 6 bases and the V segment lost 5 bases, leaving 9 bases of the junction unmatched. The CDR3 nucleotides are TGTGCCAGCAGTCGGGGGGGCTTGCCCCGCAATGAGCAGTTCTTC. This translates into CASSRGGLPRNEQFF.

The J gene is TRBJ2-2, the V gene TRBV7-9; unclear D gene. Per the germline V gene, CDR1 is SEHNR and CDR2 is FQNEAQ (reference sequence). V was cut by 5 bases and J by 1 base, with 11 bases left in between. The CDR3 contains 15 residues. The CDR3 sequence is CASSPPALNTGELFF. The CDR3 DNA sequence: TGTGCCAGCAGCCCCCCCGCCCTGAACACCGGGGAGCTGTTTTTT.

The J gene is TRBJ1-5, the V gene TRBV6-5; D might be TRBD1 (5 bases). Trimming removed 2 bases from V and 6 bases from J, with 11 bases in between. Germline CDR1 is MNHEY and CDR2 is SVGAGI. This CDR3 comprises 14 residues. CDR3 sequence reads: CASSYRGVFQPQHF. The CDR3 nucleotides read TGTGCCAGCAGTTACCGAGGGGTTTTTCAGCCCCAGCATTTT.

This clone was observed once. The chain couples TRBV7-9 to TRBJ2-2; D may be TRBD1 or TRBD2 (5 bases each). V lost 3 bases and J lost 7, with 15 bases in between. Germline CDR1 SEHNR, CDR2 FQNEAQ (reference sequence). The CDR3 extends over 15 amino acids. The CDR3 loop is CASSFFQTGGGELFF. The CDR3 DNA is TGTGCCAGCAGCTTTTTTCAGACTGGGGGCGGGGAGCTGTTTTTT.

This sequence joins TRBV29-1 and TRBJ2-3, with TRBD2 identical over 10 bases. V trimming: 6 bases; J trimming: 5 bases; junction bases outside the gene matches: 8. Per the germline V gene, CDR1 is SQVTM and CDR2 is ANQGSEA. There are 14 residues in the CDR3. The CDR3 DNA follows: TGCAGCGTCAGGCTAGCGGGAGTAAGAGATACGCAGTATTTT. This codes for CSVRLAGVRDTQYF.

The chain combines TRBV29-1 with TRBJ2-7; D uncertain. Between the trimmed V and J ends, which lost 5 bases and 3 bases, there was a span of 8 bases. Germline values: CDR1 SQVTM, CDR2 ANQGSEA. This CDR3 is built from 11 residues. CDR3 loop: CSVRSGYEQYF. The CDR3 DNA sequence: TGCAGCGTTAGGAGTGGCTACGAGCAGTACTTC.

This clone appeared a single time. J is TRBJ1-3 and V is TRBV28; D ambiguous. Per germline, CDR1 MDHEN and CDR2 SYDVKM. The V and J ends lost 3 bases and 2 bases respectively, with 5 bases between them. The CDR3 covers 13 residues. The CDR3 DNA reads TGTGCCAGCAGTTTTTTGGCTGGAAACACCATATATTTT. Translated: CASSFLAGNTIYF.

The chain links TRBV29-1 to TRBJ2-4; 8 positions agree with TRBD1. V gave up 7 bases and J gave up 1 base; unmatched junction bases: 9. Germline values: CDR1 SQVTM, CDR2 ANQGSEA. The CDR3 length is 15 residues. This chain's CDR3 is CSASRTGTAKNIQYF. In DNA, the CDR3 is TGCAGCGCAAGCCGGACAGGGACGGCCAAAAACATTCAGTACTTC.

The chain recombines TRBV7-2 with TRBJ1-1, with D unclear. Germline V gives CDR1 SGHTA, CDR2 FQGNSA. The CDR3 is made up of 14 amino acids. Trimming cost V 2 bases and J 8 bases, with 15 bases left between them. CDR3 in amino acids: CASSLHQKSMEAFF. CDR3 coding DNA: TGTGCCAGCAGCTTACATCAGAAATCAATGGAAGCTTTCTTT.